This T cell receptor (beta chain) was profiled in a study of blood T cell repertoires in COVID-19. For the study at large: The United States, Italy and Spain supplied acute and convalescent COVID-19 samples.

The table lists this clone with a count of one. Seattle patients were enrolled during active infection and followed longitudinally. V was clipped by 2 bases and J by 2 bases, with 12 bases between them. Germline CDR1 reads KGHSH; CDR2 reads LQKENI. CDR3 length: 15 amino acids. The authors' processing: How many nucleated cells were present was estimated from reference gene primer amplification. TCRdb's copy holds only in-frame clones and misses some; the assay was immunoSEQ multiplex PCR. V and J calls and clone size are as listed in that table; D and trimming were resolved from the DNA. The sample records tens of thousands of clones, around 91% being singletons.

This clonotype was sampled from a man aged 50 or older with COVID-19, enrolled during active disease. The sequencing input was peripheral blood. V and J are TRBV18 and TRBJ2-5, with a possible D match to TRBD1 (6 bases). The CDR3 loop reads CASSPLGGKQETQYF. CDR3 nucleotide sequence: TGTGCCAGCTCACCATTAGGGGGAAAACAAGAGACCCAGTACTTC.